This T cell receptor beta chain emerged from a study of metastatic and nonmetastatic thyroid tumors. This clone was detected ten times or more. The target antigen is unknown. From the PCR reads, TCRdb re-called clones with MiXCR. Among approximately 23,000 clones listed, roughly 23% were seen once. Regarding the study as a whole: TCR beta diversity was reportedly significantly higher in malignant thyroid tumors than benign nodules, in blood and tumor.

No treatment of any kind had been given to any patient before thyroid surgery. Sequencing input: blood. This sequence originates from a male donor with papillary thyroid cancer or a benign thyroid nodule (not recorded which). Some clones in this sample may be carry-over from other donors' samples.

The CDR3 protein is CASSFLGDADTQYF. CDR3 coding DNA: TGTGCCAGCAGTTTTTTGGGAGACGCAGATACGCAGTATTTT. The gene calls are TRBV27 and TRBJ2-3, with D maybe TRBD2 (5 bases). The germline V gene has CDR1 MNHEY and CDR2 SMNVEV (reference sequence). V lost 3 bases, J lost 4 bases, and 11 bases lay in between. The CDR3 is 14 amino acids.